This T cell receptor beta chain came from a study of T cell responses to AZD1222 COVID-19 vaccine. Study-wide findings and caveats: The study found vaccine-associated CD4 TCRs spanning spike, dominant at 160-218 and 743-854. Of the AZD1222 recipients, only 5 to 7 were seropositive at baseline. In all cases, repertoires were sampled only after the peak T cell response. In a largely white British group with more females than males, clonal diversity was possibly underestimated.

CDR1 and CDR2 (germline): SGHAT, FQNNGV. The CDR3 length is 15 residues. Trimming shortened V by 4 bases and J by 4 bases, and 13 bases separated the two germline ends. A note on this clone: Its antigen remains unidentified.

Generated by immunoSEQ multiplex PCR, the TCRdb table keeps only in-frame clones and is missing some. The profile shows roughly 100,000 clones, just over 90% of them singletons. The material sequenced was peripheral blood, taken 28 days after the second AZD1222 dose. The clonotype was recovered from an adult who received the AZD1222 COVID-19 vaccine. This chain joins TRBV11-2 and TRBJ2-2; the D gene is possibly TRBD1 (5 bases). CDR3 coding DNA: TGTGCCAGCAGCTCGGACACCCGTTTCACCGGGGAGCTGTTTTTT. Its translation is CASSSDTRFTGELFF.